The rows below give T cell receptor beta chains drawn from one sample of a study of blood T cells in healthy people across ages. Using its own MiXCR run on the 5' RACE reads, TCRdb lists one record per CDR3 protein. The data contain 850,000 to 1,000,000 distinct CDR3 sequences, about 53% of them singletons. The specimen sequenced was blood. The receptors here all came from a woman aged 55-69 years in good health. Both conserved end residues are part of each CDR3. Fields, in order: V gene, CDR3 protein.

v_call: TRBV15; cdr3_aa: CATRRDRIQETQYF
v_call: TRBV7-9; cdr3_aa: CASSGLGTPLLGENEQFF
v_call: TRBV20-1; cdr3_aa: CSAREGGPPKNIQYF
v_call: TRBV14; cdr3_aa: CASSQRGSPLHF
v_call: TRBV7-3; cdr3_aa: CASSPMGASRELFF
v_call: TRBV27; cdr3_aa: CASSLTVAAYEQYF
v_call: TRBV28; cdr3_aa: CASSLESGSPYNEQFF
v_call: TRBV7-2; cdr3_aa: CASNPGQGAYEQYF
v_call: TRBV3-1; cdr3_aa: CASSQEGIGTLHF
v_call: TRBV27; cdr3_aa: CASRTGFGTQYF
v_call: TRBV6-2/TRBV6-3; cdr3_aa: CASSFLAGMNEQFF
v_call: TRBV7-9; cdr3_aa: CASSAEGAYNEQFF
v_call: TRBV5-6; cdr3_aa: CASSLEWGVLAGGNNEQFF
v_call: TRBV4-1; cdr3_aa: CASSPQESYGYTF
v_call: TRBV10-3; cdr3_aa: CAISEAAAETYEQYF
v_call: TRBV4-3; cdr3_aa: CASSQDAGTSSYEQYF
v_call: TRBV25-1; cdr3_aa: CASSGRVYNEQFF
v_call: TRBV3-1; cdr3_aa: CASSQDLAVSGANVLTF
v_call: TRBV6-1; cdr3_aa: CASTLTSGREDEQFF
v_call: TRBV12-3/TRBV12-4; cdr3_aa: CASSSGDRTTHEQYF
v_call: TRBV28; cdr3_aa: CASSPDGAHNQPQHF
v_call: TRBV12-3/TRBV12-4; cdr3_aa: CASSKLGEPLAKNIQYF
v_call: TRBV20-1; cdr3_aa: CSKVPGLAGADTQYF
v_call: TRBV6-2/TRBV6-3; cdr3_aa: CASSGTGLFEQFF
v_call: TRBV29-1; cdr3_aa: CSVGRELAGGDTQYF
v_call: TRBV27; cdr3_aa: CASSFHGGVGPDTQYF
v_call: TRBV4-1; cdr3_aa: CASSQGNSQETQYF
v_call: TRBV4-1; cdr3_aa: CASSRQTGGSYYGYTF
v_call: TRBV27; cdr3_aa: CASSPRGTGTYEQYF
v_call: TRBV20-1; cdr3_aa: CSAMPGLAAYNEQYF
v_call: TRBV28; cdr3_aa: CASSSRTFVNTEAFF
v_call: TRBV28; cdr3_aa: CATIPGLAVLGSYNERFF
v_call: TRBV7-2; cdr3_aa: CASRYNLEQFF
v_call: TRBV7-6; cdr3_aa: CASSQNGGLETQYF
v_call: TRBV18; cdr3_aa: CASSPAGARAEAFF
v_call: TRBV7-3; cdr3_aa: CASSLILAGADTQYF
v_call: TRBV7-9; cdr3_aa: CASSLAGGQGWSEAFF
v_call: TRBV20-1; cdr3_aa: CSARDTGEWETQYF
v_call: TRBV2; cdr3_aa: CASPANTEAFF
v_call: TRBV12-3/TRBV12-4; cdr3_aa: CASSFALSGPFYEQYF
v_call: TRBV27; cdr3_aa: CASSKGDRKLYGYTF
v_call: TRBV4-1; cdr3_aa: CASSQVFRDRANYGYTF
v_call: TRBV28; cdr3_aa: CASKDGGRYEQYF
v_call: TRBV11-2; cdr3_aa: CASSFRRDEQFF
v_call: TRBV4-1; cdr3_aa: CASSQLRDRGTDTQYF
v_call: TRBV27; cdr3_aa: CASRFVSGGDEKLFF
v_call: TRBV24-1; cdr3_aa: CATSDPGEGGIRNYEQYF
v_call: TRBV27; cdr3_aa: CASNPAQNITDTQYF
v_call: TRBV20-1; cdr3_aa: CSAGDPIAGPRGNEQYF
v_call: TRBV7-2; cdr3_aa: CASSLDDPAQYF
v_call: TRBV7-2; cdr3_aa: CASSRDRALNSPLHF
v_call: TRBV12-3/TRBV12-4; cdr3_aa: CASSDWATEAFF
v_call: TRBV7-9; cdr3_aa: CATLSRDRGRDEQFF
v_call: TRBV4-1; cdr3_aa: CASSRWSPSGRLYEQFF
v_call: TRBV12-3/TRBV12-4; cdr3_aa: CASRGRDALYF
v_call: TRBV27; cdr3_aa: CAGSGDNTETQYF
v_call: TRBV10-3; cdr3_aa: CAISPLTSGSLEQYF